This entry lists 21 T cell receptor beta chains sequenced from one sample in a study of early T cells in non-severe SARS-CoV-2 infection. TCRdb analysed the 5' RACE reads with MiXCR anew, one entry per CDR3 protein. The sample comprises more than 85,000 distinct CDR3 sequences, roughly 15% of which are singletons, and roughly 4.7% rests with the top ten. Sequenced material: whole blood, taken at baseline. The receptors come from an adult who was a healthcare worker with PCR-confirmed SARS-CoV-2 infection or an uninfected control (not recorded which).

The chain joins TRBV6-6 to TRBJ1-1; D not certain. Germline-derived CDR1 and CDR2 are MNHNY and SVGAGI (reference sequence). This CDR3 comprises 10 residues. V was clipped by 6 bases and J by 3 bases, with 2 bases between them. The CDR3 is CASRYTEAFF. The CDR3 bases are TGTGCCAGCAGGTACACTGAAGCTTTCTTT.

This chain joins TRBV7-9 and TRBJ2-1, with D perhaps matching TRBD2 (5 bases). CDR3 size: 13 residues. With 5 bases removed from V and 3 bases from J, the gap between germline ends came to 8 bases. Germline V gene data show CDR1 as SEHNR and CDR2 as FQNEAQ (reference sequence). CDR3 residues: CASSTGGYNEQFF. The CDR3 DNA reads TGTGCCAGCAGCACCGGAGGCTACAATGAGCAGTTCTTC.

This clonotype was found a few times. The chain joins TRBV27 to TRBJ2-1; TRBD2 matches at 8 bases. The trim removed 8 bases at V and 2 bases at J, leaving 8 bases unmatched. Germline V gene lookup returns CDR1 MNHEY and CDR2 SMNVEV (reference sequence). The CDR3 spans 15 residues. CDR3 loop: CASGIGGRTYNEQFF. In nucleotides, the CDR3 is TGTGCCAGCGGGATAGGCGGGAGGACCTACAATGAGCAGTTCTTC.

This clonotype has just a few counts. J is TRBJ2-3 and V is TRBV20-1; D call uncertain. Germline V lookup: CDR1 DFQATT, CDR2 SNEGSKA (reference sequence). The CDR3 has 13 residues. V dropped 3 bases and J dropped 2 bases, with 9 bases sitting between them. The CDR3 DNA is TGCAGTGCTAGCGGCTCCCTCACAGATACGCAGTATTTT. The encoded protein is CSASGSLTDTQYF.

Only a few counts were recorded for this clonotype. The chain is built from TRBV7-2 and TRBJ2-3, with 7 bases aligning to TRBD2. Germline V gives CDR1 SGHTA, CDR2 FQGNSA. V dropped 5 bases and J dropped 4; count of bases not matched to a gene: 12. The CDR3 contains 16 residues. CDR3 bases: TGTGCCAGCAGCACCCGGGGACTATCGTATCCAGATACGCAGTATTTT. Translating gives CASSTRGLSYPDTQYF. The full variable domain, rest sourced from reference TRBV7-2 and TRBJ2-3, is GAGVSQSPSNKVTEKGKDVELRCDPISGHTALYWYRQSLGQGLEFLIYFQGNSAPDKSGLPSDRFSAERTGGSVSTLTIQRTQQEDSAVYLCASSTRGLSYPDTQYFGPGTRLTVL.

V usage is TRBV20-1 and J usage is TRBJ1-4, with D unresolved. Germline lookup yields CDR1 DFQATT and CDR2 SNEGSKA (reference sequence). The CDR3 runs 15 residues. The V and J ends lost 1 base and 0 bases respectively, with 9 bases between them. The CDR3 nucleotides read TGCAGTGCTAGAGTCGGAACGGCAACTAATGAAAAACTGTTTTTT. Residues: CSARVGTATNEKLFF.

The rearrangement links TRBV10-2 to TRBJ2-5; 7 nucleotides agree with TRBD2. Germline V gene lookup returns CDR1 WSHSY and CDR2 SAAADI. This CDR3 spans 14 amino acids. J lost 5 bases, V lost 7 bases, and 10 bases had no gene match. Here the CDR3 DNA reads TGCGCCAGCAAGGTTCGACTAGCTGTCGAGACCCAGTACTTC. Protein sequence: CASKVRLAVETQYF.

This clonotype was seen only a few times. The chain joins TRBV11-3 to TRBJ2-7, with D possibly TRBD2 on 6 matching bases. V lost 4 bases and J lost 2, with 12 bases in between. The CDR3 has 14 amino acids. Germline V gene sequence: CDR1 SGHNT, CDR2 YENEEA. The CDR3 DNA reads TGTGCCAGCAGCTCATTAGCGGTTACCTACGAGCAGTACTTC. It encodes CASSSLAVTYEQYF.

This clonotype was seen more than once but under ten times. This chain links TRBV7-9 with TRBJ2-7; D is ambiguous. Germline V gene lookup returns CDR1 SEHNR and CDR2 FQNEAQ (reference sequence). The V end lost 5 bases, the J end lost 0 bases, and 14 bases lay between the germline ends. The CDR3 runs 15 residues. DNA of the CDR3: TGTGCCAGCAGCCCTGACTCCTACTACTCCTACGAGCAGTACTTC. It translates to CASSPDSYYSYEQYF.

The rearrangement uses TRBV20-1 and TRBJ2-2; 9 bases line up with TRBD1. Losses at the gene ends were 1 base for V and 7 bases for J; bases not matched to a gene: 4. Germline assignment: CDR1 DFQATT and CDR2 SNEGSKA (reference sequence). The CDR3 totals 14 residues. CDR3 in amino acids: CSARGTGVVGELFF. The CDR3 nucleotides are TGCAGTGCTAGAGGGACAGGGGTCGTCGGGGAGCTGTTTTTT.

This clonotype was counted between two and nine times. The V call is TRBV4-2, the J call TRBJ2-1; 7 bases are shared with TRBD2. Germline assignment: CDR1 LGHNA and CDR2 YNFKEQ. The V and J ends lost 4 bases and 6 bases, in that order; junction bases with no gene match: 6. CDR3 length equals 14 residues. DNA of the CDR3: TGTGCCAGCAGCCGGACTAGTCTTGCCAATGAGCAGTTCTTC. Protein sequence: CASSRTSLANEQFF.

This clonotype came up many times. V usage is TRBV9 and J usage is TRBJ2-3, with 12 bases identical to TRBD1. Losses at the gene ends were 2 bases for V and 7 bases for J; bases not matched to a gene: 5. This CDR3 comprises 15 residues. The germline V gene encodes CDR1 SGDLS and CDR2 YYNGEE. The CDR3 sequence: CASSVSGTGGNTQYF. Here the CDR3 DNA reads TGTGCCAGCAGCGTCTCCGGGACAGGGGGCAATACGCAGTATTTT.

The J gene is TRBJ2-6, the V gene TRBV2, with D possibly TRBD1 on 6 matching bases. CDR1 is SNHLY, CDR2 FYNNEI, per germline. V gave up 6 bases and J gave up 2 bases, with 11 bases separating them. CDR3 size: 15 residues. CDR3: CASRADSAGANVLTF. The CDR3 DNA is TGTGCCAGCAGGGCGGACAGCGCTGGGGCCAACGTCCTGACTTTC.

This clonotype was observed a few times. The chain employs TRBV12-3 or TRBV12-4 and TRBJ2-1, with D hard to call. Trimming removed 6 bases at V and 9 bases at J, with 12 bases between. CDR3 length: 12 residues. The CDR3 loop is CASSHHPGEQFF. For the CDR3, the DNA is TGTGCCAGCAGCCACCATCCGGGTGAGCAGTTCTTC.

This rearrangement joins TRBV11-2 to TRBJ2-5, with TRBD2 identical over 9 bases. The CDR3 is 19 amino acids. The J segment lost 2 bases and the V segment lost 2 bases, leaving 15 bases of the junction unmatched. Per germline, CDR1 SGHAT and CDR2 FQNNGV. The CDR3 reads CASSLFLPGSGRMQETQYF. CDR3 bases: TGTGCCAGCAGCTTATTTCTTCCTGGCAGCGGGAGGATGCAAGAGACCCAGTACTTC.

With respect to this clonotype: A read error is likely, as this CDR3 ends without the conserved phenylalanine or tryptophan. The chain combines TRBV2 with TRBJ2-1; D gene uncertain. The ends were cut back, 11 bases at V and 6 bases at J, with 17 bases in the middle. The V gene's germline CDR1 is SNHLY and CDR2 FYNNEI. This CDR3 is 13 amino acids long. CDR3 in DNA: TGTGCCCCCACCCCCGAGTGGGGCAATGAGCAGTTCTTG. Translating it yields CAPTPEWGNEQFL.

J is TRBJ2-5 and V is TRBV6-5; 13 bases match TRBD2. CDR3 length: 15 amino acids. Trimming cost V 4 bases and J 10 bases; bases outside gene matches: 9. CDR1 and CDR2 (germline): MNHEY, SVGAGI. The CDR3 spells CASSLDSWTSGSQYF. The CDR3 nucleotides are TGTGCCAGCAGTTTGGATTCTTGGACTAGCGGGAGCCAGTACTTC.

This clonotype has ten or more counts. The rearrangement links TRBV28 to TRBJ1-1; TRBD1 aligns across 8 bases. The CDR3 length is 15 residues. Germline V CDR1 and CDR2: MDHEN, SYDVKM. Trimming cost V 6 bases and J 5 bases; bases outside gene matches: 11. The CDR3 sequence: CASRAHGQGRTEAFF. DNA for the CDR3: TGTGCCAGCAGAGCCCACGGACAGGGTAGGACTGAAGCTTTCTTT.

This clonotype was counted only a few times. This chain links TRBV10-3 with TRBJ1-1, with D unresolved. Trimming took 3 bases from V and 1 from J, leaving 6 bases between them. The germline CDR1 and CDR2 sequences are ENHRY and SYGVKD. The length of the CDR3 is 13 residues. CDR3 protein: CAISEDRNTEAFF. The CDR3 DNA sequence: TGTGCCATCAGTGAAGATCGGAACACTGAAGCTTTCTTT.

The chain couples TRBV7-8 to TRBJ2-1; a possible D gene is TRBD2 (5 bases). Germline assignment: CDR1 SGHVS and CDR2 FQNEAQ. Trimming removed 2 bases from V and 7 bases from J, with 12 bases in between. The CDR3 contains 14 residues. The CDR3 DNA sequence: TGTGCCAGCAGCTTATTCGGACTCAATAATGAGCAGTTCTTC. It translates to CASSLFGLNNEQFF.

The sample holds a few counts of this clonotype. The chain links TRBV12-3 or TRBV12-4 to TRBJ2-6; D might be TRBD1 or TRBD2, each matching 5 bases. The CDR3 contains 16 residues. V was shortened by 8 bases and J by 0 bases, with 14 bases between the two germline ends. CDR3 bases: TGTGCCAGCGGGACGGGACCGTACTCTGGGGCCAACGTCCTGACTTTC. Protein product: CASGTGPYSGANVLTF.